These 14 T cell receptor beta chains were all obtained from the same sample, sequenced in a study of T cells in Graves' hyperthyroidism and ophthalmopathy. There were TCR beta CDR3 regions amplified from RNA transcripts. An initial round of RT-PCR targeting the TCR CDR3 relied on the HTBI primer set. TCRdb passed the multiplex PCR reads through MiXCR, listing each CDR3 protein once. The table lists 350,000 to 400,000 distinct CDR3 sequences, under 15% of them singletons. The sample taken for sequencing was blood. These receptors all come from a woman aged 30 to 39 with Graves' hyperthyroidism.

This clonotype was detected a few times. The V and J genes are TRBV25-1 and TRBJ1-4, with a tentative D call TRBD1 (6 bases). The V and J ends lost 7 bases and 5 bases respectively, with 8 bases between them. Germline loops: CDR1 MGHDK, CDR2 SYGVNS. The length of the CDR3 is 12 residues. CDR3 in amino acids: CASMDRNEKLFF. The CDR3, as DNA: TGTGCCAGCATGGACAGAAATGAAAAACTGTTTTTT.

The V gene is TRBV6-1, the J gene TRBJ1-1, with 7 nucleotides matching TRBD1. This CDR3 has 14 amino acids. V dropped 7 bases and J dropped 4; count of bases not matched to a gene: 9. The V gene's germline CDR1 is MNHNS and CDR2 SASEGT. The CDR3 sequence is CASNRQGVVTEAFF. For the CDR3, the DNA is TGTGCCAGCAATAGGCAGGGGGTTGTCACTGAAGCTTTCTTT.

This clonotype was counted only a few times. The rearrangement joins TRBV7-9 to TRBJ2-1; unclear D gene. The V gene lost 3 bases and the J gene lost 1 base, with 7 bases spanning the gap. CDR3 size: 14 residues. The V gene's germline CDR1 is SEHNR and CDR2 FQNEAQ (reference sequence). The CDR3, as DNA: TGTGCCAGCAGCTTCATGGGGTCCTACAATGAGCAGTTCTTC. Translation gives CASSFMGSYNEQFF. Supplemented by reference TRBV7-9 and TRBJ2-1, the full variable domain reads DTGVSQNPRHKITKRGQNVTFRCDPISEHNRLYWYRQTLGQGPEFLTYFQNEAQLEKSRLLSDRFSAERPKGSFSTLEIQRTEQGDSAMYLCASSFMGSYNEQFFGPGTRLTVL.

This clonotype was picked up many times. This rearrangement joins TRBV28 to TRBJ1-5, with 9 bases lining up with TRBD1. CDR1 is MDHEN, CDR2 SYDVKM, per germline. The length of the CDR3 is 15 residues. The J segment lost 5 bases and the V segment lost 6 bases, leaving 8 bases of the junction unmatched. In DNA form, the CDR3 reads TGTGCCAGCAGCCGGAGGACAGGGGTAGATCAGCCCCAGCATTTT. This sequence encodes CASSRRTGVDQPQHF.

This clonotype showed up many times. The CDR3 DNA is TGTGCCAGCAGTTTATCCAGGGCCGGCGAGCAGTACTTC. As protein: CASSLSRAGEQYF. V usage is TRBV27 and J usage is TRBJ2-7; possible D gene TRBD1, 5 bases. The CDR3 length is 13 residues. Germline V gene lookup returns CDR1 MNHEY and CDR2 SMNVEV (reference sequence). V was cut by 0 bases and J by 6 bases, with 9 bases left in between.

There are many counts of this clonotype. The V and J genes are TRBV5-1 and TRBJ2-5; 7 bases map to TRBD1. V gave up 0 bases and J gave up 3 bases; unmatched junction bases: 5. CDR1 is SGHRS, CDR2 YFSETQ, per germline. The CDR3 contains 15 residues. The CDR3 loop reads CASSLGGTEKETQYF. The CDR3 nucleotides read TGCGCCAGCAGCTTGGGTGGGACAGAGAAAGAGACCCAGTACTTC.

In its sample, this clonotype was seen a few times. One end of the junction is discordant with germline, which a read error may explain. The chain joins TRBV10-1 to TRBJ2-7, with D possibly being TRBD2 (6 bases). CDR1 and CDR2 (germline): WNHNN, SYGVQD (reference sequence). The CDR3 extends over 12 amino acids. CDR3 sequence: CASSRDSHEQYF. CDR3 in DNA: TGCGCCAGCAGTCGGGACTCCCACGAGCAGTACTTC.

This clonotype was picked up many times. V and J are TRBV4-1 and TRBJ2-7; 12 positions match TRBD1. Germline assignment: CDR1 MGHRA and CDR2 YSYEKL. The CDR3 length is 15 residues. V lost 3 bases to trimming and J lost 5 bases; unmatched junction nucleotides: 5. The CDR3 DNA sequence: TGCGCCAGCAGCCATCCCGGGACAGGGGGCGACGAGCAGTACTTC. Translation gives CASSHPGTGGDEQYF.

This clonotype was picked up many times. The chain employs TRBV3-1 and TRBJ2-3; 10 nucleotides match TRBD2. This CDR3 is built from 16 residues. Germline lookup yields CDR1 LGHDT and CDR2 YNNKEL (reference sequence). Trimming cost V 1 base and J 4 bases; bases outside gene matches: 5. This chain's CDR3 is CASSQVVAGGADTQYF. In DNA, the CDR3 is TGTGCCAGCAGCCAAGTCGTAGCGGGAGGTGCAGATACGCAGTATTTT.

This clonotype was observed at least ten times. The gene calls are TRBV28 and TRBJ2-7; 8 bases agree with TRBD2. V shed 5 bases, J shed 6 bases, and the junction held 18 bases outside the gene matches. The CDR3 is 17 amino acids. CDR1 and CDR2 from the germline V gene are MDHEN and SYDVKM. For the CDR3, the DNA is TGTGCCAGCAGTCCGACGGGAGGGCAGGCTGGTTTTAGCGAGCAGTACTTC. It translates to CASSPTGGQAGFSEQYF.

This clonotype was observed many times. This rearrangement joins TRBV3-1 to TRBJ1-2; D not certain. CDR1 and CDR2 (germline): LGHDT, YNNKEL (reference sequence). Trimming shortened V by 4 bases and J by 2 bases, and 11 bases separated the two germline ends. The length of the CDR3 is 14 residues. The CDR3 sequence is CASSRSTENYGYTF. CDR3 nucleotides: TGTGCCAGCAGCCGAAGCACAGAGAACTATGGCTACACCTTC.

This clonotype occurred many times. The chain is built from TRBV20-1 and TRBJ2-2; TRBD1 matches 7 bases. The CDR3 is made up of 15 amino acids. Trimming at V came to 2 bases and at J to 1 base, leaving 4 bases not matched to a gene. Germline lookup yields CDR1 DFQATT and CDR2 SNEGSKA (reference sequence). CDR3: CSARRDSVNTGELFF. The DNA for the CDR3 is TGCAGTGCTAGACGGGACAGCGTGAACACCGGGGAGCTGTTTTTT.

J is TRBJ2-2 and V is TRBV3-1; no reliable D call. V dropped 0 bases and J dropped 1 base, with 9 bases sitting between them. Germline V gene lookup returns CDR1 LGHDT and CDR2 YNNKEL (reference sequence). The length of the CDR3 is 16 residues. DNA of the CDR3: TGTGCCAGCAGCCAAGAGGGTCTCCTGAACACCGGGGAGCTGTTTTTT. This translates into CASSQEGLLNTGELFF.

V usage is TRBV7-9 and J usage is TRBJ2-6; TRBD2 aligns across 7 bases. Germline V CDR1 and CDR2: SEHNR, FQNEAQ (reference sequence). This CDR3 is 16 amino acids long. With 4 bases clipped from V and 4 bases from J, the junction kept 7 bases outside the gene matches. CDR3 region: CASSWGGEAGANVLTF. CDR3 coding DNA: TGTGCCAGCAGCTGGGGAGGGGAAGCAGGGGCCAACGTCCTGACTTTC. The full variable domain, completed using reference TRBV7-9 and TRBJ2-6, is DTGVSQNPRHKITKRGQNVTFRCDPISEHNRLYWYRQTLGQGPEFLTYFQNEAQLEKSRLLSDRFSAERPKGSFSTLEIQRTEQGDSAMYLCASSWGGEAGANVLTFGAGSRLTVL.